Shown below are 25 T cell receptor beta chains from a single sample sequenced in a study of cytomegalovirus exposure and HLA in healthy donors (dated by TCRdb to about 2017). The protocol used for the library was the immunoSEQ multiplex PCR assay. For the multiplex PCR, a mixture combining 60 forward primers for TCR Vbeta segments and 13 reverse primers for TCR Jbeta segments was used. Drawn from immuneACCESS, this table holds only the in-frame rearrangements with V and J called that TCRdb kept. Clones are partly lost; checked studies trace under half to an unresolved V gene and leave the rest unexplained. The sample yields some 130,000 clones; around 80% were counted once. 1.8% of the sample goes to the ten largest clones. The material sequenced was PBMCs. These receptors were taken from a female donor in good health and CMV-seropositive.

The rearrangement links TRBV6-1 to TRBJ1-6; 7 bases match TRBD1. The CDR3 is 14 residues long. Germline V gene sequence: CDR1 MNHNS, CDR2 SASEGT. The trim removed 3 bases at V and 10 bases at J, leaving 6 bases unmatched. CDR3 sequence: CASSDRGASSPLHF. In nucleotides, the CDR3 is TGTGCCAGCAGTGACAGGGGGGCGTCCTCACCCCTCCACTTT.

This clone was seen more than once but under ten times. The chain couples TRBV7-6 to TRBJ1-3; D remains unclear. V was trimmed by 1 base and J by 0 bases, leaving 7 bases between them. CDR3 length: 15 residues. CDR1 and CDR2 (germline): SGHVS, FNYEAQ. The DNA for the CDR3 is TGTGCCAGCAGCTTAGGGGCGGGCTCTGGAAACACCATATATTTT. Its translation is CASSLGAGSGNTIYF.

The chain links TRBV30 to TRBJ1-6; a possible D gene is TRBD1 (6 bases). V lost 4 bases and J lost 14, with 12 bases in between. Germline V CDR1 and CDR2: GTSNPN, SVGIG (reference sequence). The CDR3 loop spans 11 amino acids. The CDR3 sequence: CAWNRVGTLHF. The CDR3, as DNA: TGTGCCTGGAACAGGGTTGGCACCCTCCACTTT.

DNA of the CDR3: TGTGCCAGCAGCCACCCGGGACAGAGCGTCGAGCAGTACTTC. Protein product: CASSHPGQSVEQYF. V and J are TRBV7-6 and TRBJ2-7; 7 bases are a match to TRBD1. V trimming: 5 bases; J trimming: 6 bases; junction bases outside the gene matches: 10. The CDR3 covers 14 residues. The germline V gene has CDR1 SGHVS and CDR2 FNYEAQ.

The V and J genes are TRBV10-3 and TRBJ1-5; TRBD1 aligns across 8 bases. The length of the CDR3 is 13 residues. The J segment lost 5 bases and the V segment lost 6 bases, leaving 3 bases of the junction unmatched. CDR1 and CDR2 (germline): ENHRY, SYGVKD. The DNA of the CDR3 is TGTGCCATCAGCCCGACAGGGGATCAGCCCCAGCATTTT. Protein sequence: CAISPTGDQPQHF.

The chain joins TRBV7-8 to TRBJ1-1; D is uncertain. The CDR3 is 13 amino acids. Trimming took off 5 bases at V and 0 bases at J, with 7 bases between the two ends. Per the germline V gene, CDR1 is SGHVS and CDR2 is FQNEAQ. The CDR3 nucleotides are TGTGCCAGCAGCAAACTAGTGAACACTGAAGCTTTCTTT. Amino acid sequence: CASSKLVNTEAFF.

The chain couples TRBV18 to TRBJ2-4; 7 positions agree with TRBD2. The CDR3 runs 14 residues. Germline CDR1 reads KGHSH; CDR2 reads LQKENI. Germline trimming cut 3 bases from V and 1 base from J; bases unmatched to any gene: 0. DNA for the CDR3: TGTGCCAGCTCACCGGGAGGGGCCAAAAACATTCAGTACTTC. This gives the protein CASSPGGAKNIQYF. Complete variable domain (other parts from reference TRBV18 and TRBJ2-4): NAGVMQNPRHLVRRRGQEARLRCSPMKGHSHVYWYRQLPEEGLKFMVYLQKENIIDESGMPKERFSAEFPKEGPSILRIQQVVRGDSAAYFCASSPGGAKNIQYFGAGTRLSVL.

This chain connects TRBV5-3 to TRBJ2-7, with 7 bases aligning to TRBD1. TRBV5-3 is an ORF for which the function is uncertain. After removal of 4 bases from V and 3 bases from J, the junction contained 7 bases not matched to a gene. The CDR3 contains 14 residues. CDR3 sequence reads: CARSRQGLDYEQYF. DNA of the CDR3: TGTGCCAGAAGCAGACAGGGCCTCGACTACGAGCAGTACTTC.

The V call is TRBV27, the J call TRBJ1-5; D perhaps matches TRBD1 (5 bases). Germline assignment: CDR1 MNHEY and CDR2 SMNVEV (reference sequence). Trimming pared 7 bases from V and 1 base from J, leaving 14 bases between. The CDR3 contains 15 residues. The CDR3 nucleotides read TGTGCCAGCAAGGGGCAGTCACTAAGCAATCAGCCCCAGCATTTT. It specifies CASKGQSLSNQPQHF.

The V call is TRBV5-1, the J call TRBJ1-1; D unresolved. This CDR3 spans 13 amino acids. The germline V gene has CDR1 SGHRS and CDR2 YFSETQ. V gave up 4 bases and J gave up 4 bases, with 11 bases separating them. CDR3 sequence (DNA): TGCGCCAGCAGCACAAATCCGGGCACTGAAGCTTTCTTT. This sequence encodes CASSTNPGTEAFF. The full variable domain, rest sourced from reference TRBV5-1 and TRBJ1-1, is KAGVTQTPRYLIKTRGQQVTLSCSPISGHRSVSWYQQTPGQGLQFLFEYFSETQRNKGNFPGRFSGRQFSNSRSEMNVSTLELGDSALYLCASSTNPGTEAFFGQGTRLTVV.

In DNA form, the CDR3 reads TGTGCCAGCAGTCCTAGTAGACAGGGGAAATCAATTCAGTACTTC. This encodes CASSPSRQGKSIQYF. The chain joins TRBV6-5 to TRBJ2-4; 8 bases fit TRBD1. Germline CDR1 MNHEY, CDR2 SVGAGI. The trim removed 5 bases at V and 10 bases at J, leaving 13 bases unmatched. The CDR3 has 15 amino acids.

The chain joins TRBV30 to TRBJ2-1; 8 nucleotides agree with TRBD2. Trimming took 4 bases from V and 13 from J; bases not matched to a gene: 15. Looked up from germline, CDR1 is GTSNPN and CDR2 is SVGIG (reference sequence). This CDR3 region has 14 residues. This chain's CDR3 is CAWNYPGGVFLQFF. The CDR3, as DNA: TGTGCCTGGAACTACCCCGGGGGGGTCTTCCTTCAGTTCTTC.

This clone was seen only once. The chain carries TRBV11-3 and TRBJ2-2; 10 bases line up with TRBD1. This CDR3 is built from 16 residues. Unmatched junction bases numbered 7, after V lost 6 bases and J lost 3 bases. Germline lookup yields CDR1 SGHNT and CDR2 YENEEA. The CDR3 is CASRHGQGGDTGELFF. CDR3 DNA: TGTGCCAGCAGACACGGACAGGGGGGGGACACCGGGGAGCTGTTTTTT.

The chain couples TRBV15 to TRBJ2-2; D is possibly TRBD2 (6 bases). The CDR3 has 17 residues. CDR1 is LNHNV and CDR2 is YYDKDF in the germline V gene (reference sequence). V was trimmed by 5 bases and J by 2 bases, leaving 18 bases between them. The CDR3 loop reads CATSPYSRGANTGELFF. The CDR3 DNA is TGTGCCACCAGCCCCTATTCGCGGGGAGCAAACACCGGGGAGCTGTTTTTT.

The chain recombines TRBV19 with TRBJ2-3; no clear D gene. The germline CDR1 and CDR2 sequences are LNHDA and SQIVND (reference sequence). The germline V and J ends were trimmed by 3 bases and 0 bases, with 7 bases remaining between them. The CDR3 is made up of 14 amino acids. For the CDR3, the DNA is TGTGCCAGTAGTATTCAGTCTAGCACAGATACGCAGTATTTT. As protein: CASSIQSSTDTQYF.

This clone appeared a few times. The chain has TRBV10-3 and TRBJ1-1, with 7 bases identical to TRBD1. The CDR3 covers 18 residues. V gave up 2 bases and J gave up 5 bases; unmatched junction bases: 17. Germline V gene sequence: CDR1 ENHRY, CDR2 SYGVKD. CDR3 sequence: CAISESPAFGQEGTEAFF. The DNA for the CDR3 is TGTGCCATCAGTGAGAGTCCCGCCTTCGGACAGGAGGGGACTGAAGCTTTCTTT.

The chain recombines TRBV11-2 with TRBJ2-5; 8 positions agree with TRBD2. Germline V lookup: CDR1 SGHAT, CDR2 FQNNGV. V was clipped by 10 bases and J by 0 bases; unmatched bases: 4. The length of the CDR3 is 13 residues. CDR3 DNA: TGTGCCACCCGGGGGGGGGACCAAGAGACCCAGTACTTC. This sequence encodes CATRGGDQETQYF.

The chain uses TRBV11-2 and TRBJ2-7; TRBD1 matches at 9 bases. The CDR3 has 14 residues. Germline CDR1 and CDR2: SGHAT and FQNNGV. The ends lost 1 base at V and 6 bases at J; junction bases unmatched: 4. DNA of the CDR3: TGTGCCAGCAGCTTAGGGACAGGGGCTTCCGAGCAGTACTTC. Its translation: CASSLGTGASEQYF.

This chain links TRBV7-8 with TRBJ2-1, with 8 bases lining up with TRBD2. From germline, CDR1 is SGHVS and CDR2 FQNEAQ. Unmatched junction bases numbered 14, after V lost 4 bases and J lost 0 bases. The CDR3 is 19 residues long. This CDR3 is CASSSAGWSGGRSYNEQFF. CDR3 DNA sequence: TGTGCCAGCAGCTCCGCGGGGTGGTCGGGGGGGCGCTCCTACAATGAGCAGTTCTTC. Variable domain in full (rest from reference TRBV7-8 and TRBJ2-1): GAGVSQSPRYKVAKRGQDVALRCDPISGHVSLFWYQQALGQGPEFLTYFQNEAQLDKSGLPSDRFFAERPEGSVSTLKIQRTQQEDSAVYLCASSSAGWSGGRSYNEQFFGPGTRLTVL.

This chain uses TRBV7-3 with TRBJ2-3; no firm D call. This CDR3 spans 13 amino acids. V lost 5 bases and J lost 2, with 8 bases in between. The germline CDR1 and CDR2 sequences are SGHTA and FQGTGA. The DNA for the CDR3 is TGTGCCAGCAGCCATGAGTTCACAGATACGCAGTATTTT. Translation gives CASSHEFTDTQYF.

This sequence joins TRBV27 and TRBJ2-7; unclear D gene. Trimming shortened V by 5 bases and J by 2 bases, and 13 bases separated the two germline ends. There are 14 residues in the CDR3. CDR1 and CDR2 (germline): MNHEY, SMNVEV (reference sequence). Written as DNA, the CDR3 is TGTGCCAGCAGTAAAAACAAAAACGCCTACGAGCAGTACTTC. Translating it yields CASSKNKNAYEQYF.

The CDR3 DNA sequence: TGTGCCAGCAGTCATGGACAGGGGCGAGTAAATGAGCAGTTCTTC. Its translation is CASSHGQGRVNEQFF. The chain uses TRBV28 and TRBJ2-1; TRBD1 agrees at 9 bases. Germline trimming cut 5 bases from V and 7 bases from J; bases unmatched to any gene: 9. Per the germline V gene, CDR1 is MDHEN and CDR2 is SYDVKM. The CDR3 totals 15 residues.

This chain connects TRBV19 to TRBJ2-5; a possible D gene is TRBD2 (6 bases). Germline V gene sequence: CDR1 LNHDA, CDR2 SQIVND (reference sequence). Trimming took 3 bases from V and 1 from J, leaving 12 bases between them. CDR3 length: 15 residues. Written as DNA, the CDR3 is TGTGCCAGTAGTATTTCGGGAGCGCCCCAAGAGACCCAGTACTTC. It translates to CASSISGAPQETQYF.

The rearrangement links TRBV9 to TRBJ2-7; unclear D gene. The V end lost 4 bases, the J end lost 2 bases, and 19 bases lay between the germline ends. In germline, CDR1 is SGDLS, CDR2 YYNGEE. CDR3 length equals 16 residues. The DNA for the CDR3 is TGTGCCAGCAGCCTAGGTGGATCTGGAGCGCCCTACGAGCAGTACTTC. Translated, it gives CASSLGGSGAPYEQYF.

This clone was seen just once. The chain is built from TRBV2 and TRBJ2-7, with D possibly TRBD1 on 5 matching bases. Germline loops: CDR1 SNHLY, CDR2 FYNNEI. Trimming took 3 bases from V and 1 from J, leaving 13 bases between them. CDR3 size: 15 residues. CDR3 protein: CASSDSTAQSYEQYF. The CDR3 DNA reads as TGTGCCAGCAGTGATTCGACAGCCCAATCCTACGAGCAGTACTTC.